This T cell receptor beta chain was obtained from a study of beta chain features in type 1 diabetes. General study results and limits: All four CD4+ subsets from Type 1 diabetes patients carried moderately but significantly shorter TCRB CDR3s. VDJ junctions from type 1 diabetes patients carried fewer insertions and larger deletions. PCR might show a preference for shorter templates, equally across patients and controls.

CD4+ cells of the naive, central memory, regulatory and stem cell-like memory types were sorted via CD45RO/CCR7/CD25/CD127/CD95/CD27. Details on this clone: Its antigen remains unknown. Other DNA sequences in this specimen translate into the identical CDR3.

As every portion of the isolated RNA was reverse transcribed, the sequencing read expressed TCRB transcripts. Profiled with immunoSEQ multiplex PCR; TCRdb holds only in-frame clones, not every one. The sample has around 600,000 clones, approximately 13% seen once. CDR3 length: 13 amino acids. The V end lost 0 bases, the J end lost 5 bases, and 8 bases lay between the germline ends. The germline V gene encodes CDR1 SGDLS and CDR2 YYNGEE. The V and J genes are TRBV9 and TRBJ1-2; tentative D call: TRBD1 (5 bases). The receptor was derived from a man aged 30-40 years with type 1 diabetes. Sequenced: naive CD4+ T cells from blood. The CDR3 DNA sequence: TGTGCCAGCAGCGTAGGGGGGACTTATGGCTACACCTTC. This sequence encodes CASSVGGTYGYTF. The entire variable domain, with the rest obtained from reference TRBV9 and TRBJ1-2, is as follows: DSGVTQTPKHLITATGQRVTLRCSPRSGDLSVYWYQQSLDQGLQFLIQYYNGEERAKGNILERFSAQQFPDLHSELNLSSLELGDSALYFCASSVGGTYGYTFGSGTRLTVV.